One and the same sample provided the 17 T cell receptor beta chains below, sequenced in a study of shared clonotypes between healthy human individuals. TCRdb's table, derived via immunoSEQ multiplex PCR, lists solely in-frame clones and lacks some. The sample includes 2 million to 3 million clones, more than 85% of them seen just once. Material: naive CD4+ T cells from PBMCs. Described subset: CD45RA+ positively selected. These receptors all stem from a man between 18 and 35 years old in good health. Some clones in this sample may be carry-over from other donors' samples.

The chain uses TRBV5-1 and TRBJ2-7; D is possibly TRBD2 (6 bases). CDR1 SGHRS and CDR2 YFSETQ come from the germline V gene. This CDR3 spans 14 amino acids. V lost 1 base and J 6 bases, leaving 14 bases between the germline ends. In nucleotides, the CDR3 is TGCGCCAGCAGCTTGTGGAGGGGAGGTTCCGAGCAGTACTTC. This sequence encodes CASSLWRGGSEQYF. The whole variable domain, remainder taken from reference TRBV5-1 and TRBJ2-7, is KAGVTQTPRYLIKTRGQQVTLSCSPISGHRSVSWYQQTPGQGLQFLFEYFSETQRNKGNFPGRFSGRQFSNSRSEMNVSTLELGDSALYLCASSLWRGGSEQYFGPGTRLTVT.

The genes are TRBV9 and TRBJ2-5, with D tentatively TRBD2 (6 bases). Trimming stripped 3 bases from V and 1 base from J, with 13 bases between. The CDR3 length is 15 residues. Looked up from germline, CDR1 is SGDLS and CDR2 is YYNGEE. The CDR3 region has the DNA TGTGCCAGCAGCGCCGGGAGTATGGCCCAAGAGACCCAGTACTTC. Amino acid sequence: CASSAGSMAQETQYF.

This chain joins TRBV6-5 and TRBJ2-1; the match to TRBD1 covers 7 bases. The CDR3 covers 16 residues. The J segment lost 5 bases and the V segment lost 2 bases, leaving 9 bases of the junction unmatched. Germline V gene sequence: CDR1 MNHEY, CDR2 SVGAGI. The CDR3 bases are TGTGCCAGCAGTTACAGGGGGCGCCCCACGAACAATGAGCAGTTCTTC. This encodes CASSYRGRPTNNEQFF.

The chain employs TRBV10-3 and TRBJ2-1, with D tentatively TRBD2 (7 bases). The ends were cut back, 2 bases at V and 3 bases at J, with 11 bases in the middle. The CDR3 covers 15 residues. CDR1 is ENHRY and CDR2 is SYGVKD in the germline V gene. The CDR3 sequence: CAISEAGADYNEQFF. CDR3 nucleotide sequence: TGTGCCATCAGTGAGGCGGGGGCGGACTACAATGAGCAGTTCTTC.

V usage is TRBV5-4 and J usage is TRBJ2-5; D is possibly TRBD1 or TRBD2 (5 bases each). Germline V gene sequence: CDR1 SGHNT, CDR2 YYREEE (reference sequence). CDR3 length: 15 residues. The germline V and J ends were trimmed by 4 bases and 2 bases, with 15 bases remaining between them. CDR3 bases: TGTGCCAGCAGCCCTCCGGGACGGCCACAAGAGACCCAGTACTTC. Its protein is CASSPPGRPQETQYF.

The rearrangement joins TRBV4-1 to TRBJ2-5, with TRBD2 matching 8 bases. V lost 0 bases and J lost 2; bases outside the gene matches: 5. Per germline, CDR1 MGHRA and CDR2 YSYEKL. The CDR3 spans 16 residues. CDR3 region: CASSQDPGGRQETQYF. The CDR3 DNA sequence: TGCGCCAGCAGCCAAGATCCGGGAGGGCGGCAAGAGACCCAGTACTTC.

The chain recombines TRBV6-5 with TRBJ1-2, with D unresolved. Germline lookup yields CDR1 MNHEY and CDR2 SVGAGI. This CDR3 has 16 residues. Trimming cost V 0 bases and J 6 bases, with 17 bases left between them. CDR3: CASSYSMATLSHGYTF. DNA for the CDR3: TGTGCCAGCAGTTACTCGATGGCAACATTGAGCCATGGCTACACCTTC.

The rearrangement joins TRBV6-1 to TRBJ2-1, with 7 nucleotides matching TRBD2. Germline V gives CDR1 MNHNS, CDR2 SASEGT. Trimming removed 6 bases from V and 10 bases from J; junction bases left unmatched: 15. The CDR3 contains 15 residues. CDR3 bases: TGTGCCAGCAGGACCCTTAGCGGGCCAGTTGGGGAGCAGTTCTTC. It specifies CASRTLSGPVGEQFF.

This clone has only one observation. The rearrangement uses TRBV29-1 and TRBJ2-1; D not resolved. Germline V gene lookup returns CDR1 SQVTM and CDR2 ANQGSEA. There are 14 residues in the CDR3. Trimming cost V 4 bases and J 2 bases, with 12 bases left between them. The CDR3 coding sequence is TGCAGCGTTGTCAGAAGGGTTCCCTACAATGAGCAGTTCTTC. Encoded protein: CSVVRRVPYNEQFF.

Remarks on this clone: Other DNA sequences from this sample encode an identical CDR3 as well. DNA for the CDR3: TGTGCCAGCAGTCTAGGGGCAGGAAACACCATATATTTT. Protein: CASSLGAGNTIYF. The V and J genes are TRBV28 and TRBJ1-3; D may be TRBD1 (5 bases). The CDR3 consists of 13 residues. Trimming stripped 5 bases from V and 4 bases from J, with 9 bases between. Per the germline V gene, CDR1 is MDHEN and CDR2 is SYDVKM.

This clone has a single count. The rearrangement uses TRBV7-2 and TRBJ1-1, with 8 bases aligning to TRBD1. Per germline, CDR1 SGHTA and CDR2 FQGNSA. This CDR3 is 15 amino acids long. The ends lost 4 bases at V and 3 bases at J; junction bases unmatched: 7. As DNA, the CDR3 is TGTGCCAGCAGCTCCCAGGGGGCTTTGTACACTGAAGCTTTCTTT. It specifies CASSSQGALYTEAFF.

CDR3 coding DNA: TGTGCCAGCAGTGAAGGGTCCCGACAAGCTTTCTTT. Translation gives CASSEGSRQAFF. J is TRBJ1-1 and V is TRBV2; D unresolved. With 1 base removed from V and 9 bases from J, the gap between germline ends came to 9 bases. CDR1 is SNHLY, CDR2 FYNNEI, per germline. The CDR3 runs to 12 residues.

V is TRBV10-3 and J is TRBJ1-3, with D possibly TRBD1 on 6 matching bases. The V gene lost 3 bases and the J gene lost 1 base, with 13 bases spanning the gap. The germline CDR1 and CDR2 sequences are ENHRY and SYGVKD. The CDR3 extends over 16 amino acids. The DNA of the CDR3 is TGTGCCATCAGTGAAAGGGACACTTCTTCTGGAAACACCATATATTTT. Amino acids: CAISERDTSSGNTIYF.

The chain links TRBV5-1 to TRBJ1-3; D is unclear. CDR1 is SGHRS and CDR2 is YFSETQ in the germline V gene. V gave up 0 bases and J gave up 3 bases, with 13 bases separating them. CDR3 length: 16 amino acids. Here the CDR3 reads CASSLAGSLRGNTIYF. Written as DNA, the CDR3 is TGCGCCAGCAGCTTGGCCGGGAGCTTACGTGGAAACACCATATATTTT.

In DNA form, the CDR3 reads TGTGCCAGCACCTTCCGGGACAGGGGGTACGAGCAGTACTTC. It encodes CASTFRDRGYEQYF. V gene TRBV28 combines with J gene TRBJ2-7, with 11 bases identical to TRBD1. This CDR3 spans 14 amino acids. Germline V gives CDR1 MDHEN, CDR2 SYDVKM. The ends lost 7 bases at V and 4 bases at J; junction bases unmatched: 6.

The rearrangement joins TRBV11-2 to TRBJ2-2; D is perhaps TRBD1 (5 bases). CDR1 is SGHAT and CDR2 is FQNNGV in the germline V gene. V shed 1 base and J shed 5 bases, with 11 bases lying between them. The CDR3 runs 15 residues. CDR3: CASSLVQGRTGELFF. CDR3 nucleotides: TGTGCCAGCAGCTTAGTCCAGGGTCGGACCGGGGAGCTGTTTTTT.

The rearrangement joins TRBV4-1 to TRBJ2-1; TRBD1 or TRBD2 may be the D gene (5 bases each). The CDR3 totals 17 residues. V shed 4 bases and J shed 1 base, with 17 bases lying between them. In germline, CDR1 is MGHRA, CDR2 YSYEKL. CDR3 DNA sequence: TGCGCCAGCAGCCTAAGTCCCGGGACCGGGTCCTACAATGAGCAGTTCTTC. Translated: CASSLSPGTGSYNEQFF.